Listed here is a single T cell receptor beta chain. Its recognized antigen is unknown. The sample holds no much larger clone one base away, and base qualities are not on file. The data were taken from a study of cytomegalovirus exposure and HLA in healthy donors (dated by TCRdb to 2016 to 2017). Study-wide context: An earlier analysis of 587 of the donors reported more than 250 Gb of sequence data and around 110 million unique TCR beta sequences from around 200 million T cells. An early release that covered fewer than 750 HLA-typed donors contained about 300 gigabases of sequencing data and 65 million to 100 million unique TCR sequences. The genetic ancestry cluster associated with self-reported Caucasian donors included about four fifths of the roughly 400 genotyped donors. The study aimed to test whether cataloging public T cell receptors could reveal signatures of past pathogen exposure. The T cell repertoires of 666 subjects were profiled by immunosequencing and related to cytomegalovirus serostatus. Along with the approximately 700-subject first cohort, a separate validation cohort of 120 different subjects was used. The study combined high-throughput TCR immunosequencing, statistical association of individual TCRs with disease status, and machine learning to predict cytomegalovirus infection status. A later analysis re-examined previously published TCR beta repertoires from just over 650 donors and added high-resolution HLA genotyping to investigate patterns of TCR occurrence. The later analysis used no new phenotypic data to find candidate immune exposures, relying instead on TCR beta sequences and their occurrence across donors. An earlier analysis of 587 of the donors used high-throughput TCR beta sequencing to judge whether each TCR beta V gene segment behaved as functional or pseudogenic. Donor age, sex, ethnicity and CMV serostatus were compiled alongside the repertoire data. A later genetic analysis used genome-wide SNP genotypes for about 65% of the 666 donors, treating that subset as a discovery cohort. All discovery cohort repertoires had been generated using a single sequencing platform. HLA typing included class I and class II loci at four-digit resolution. Typing coverage varied by locus: roughly 620-630 donors for A, B, C, DRB1 and DQB1; roughly 510 for DQA1; about 600 for DPA1; more than 450 for DPB1. Roughly 5 DR-DQ haplotypes were handled as single units for association and clustering, since linkage in the cohort was strong. Across 398 genotyped donors of the cohort, an average of roughly 250,000 unique TCR beta nucleotide sequences per donor were sequenced, and approximately 19% of those sequences were non-productive.

On the study overall, not on this receptor specifically: The classifier was reported to diagnose cytomegalovirus status with high specificity and sensitivity in both the original and validation cohorts. Compared with equally common non-associated chains, HLA-associated TCR beta chains in a later analysis were more clonally expanded and had lower generation probabilities. Because counts were too low, 15 to 20 rarely observed V segments, including chromosome 9 orphons, were excluded from the earlier analysis of 500 to 700 of the donors. The study gave a list of more than 150 TCR beta chains associated with cytomegalovirus. Compared with the approximately 670-donor mean, donors in an Asian-associated ancestry cluster had fewer N-insertions in productive TCRs, according to a later genetic analysis. According to a later analysis, most CMV-associated TCR beta chains appeared to be HLA-restricted, and the HLA associations seemed to be driven largely by CMV exposure. Most TCR sequences were seen in very few donors, while some public TCRs were found in many individuals. Correlated functional status among segregating V segments might be attributable to linkage disequilibrium, but an unknown experimental factor could not be ruled out. Specific HLA alleles were associated with 15,000 to 20,000 TCR beta sequences at a false discovery rate of 0.05 in a later analysis. A cluster of highly shared sequence variants was judged likely to be a technical artifact of the sequencing pipeline. The 87-base-pair reads could not distinguish some IMGT-functional V segments, including TRBV6-2 and TRBV6-3, so those segments were excluded. This cohort had only TCR beta chains sequenced, and the lack of alpha or paired-chain data limited which features could be detected. In an earlier analysis of several hundred of the donors, most TCR beta V segments were observed in productive rearrangements about 90% or about 30% of the time, broadly matching IMGT annotations. Several of the top co-occurrence clusters appeared to be linked to parvovirus B19, influenza, CMV and Epstein-Barr virus, according to a later analysis. A later analysis found that TCR association rates varied across HLA loci, with DRB1 alleles showing the most associated TCRs and HLA-C alleles the fewest. A later genetic analysis associated a missense DCLRE1C variant with V-gene and J-gene trimming of TCR beta chains, and an independent cohort replicated the association. The authors suggested that the approach could potentially be generalized to other disease states and immunological phenotypes. HLA typing was unavailable for some donors at each locus, so association tests used only the typed subset. A further reported finding was that TCR beta sequences accurately predicted the HLA-A and HLA-B alleles for most subjects in the first cohort. A few of the identified cytomegalovirus-associated TCR beta chains were confirmed in vitro to be specific for cytomegalovirus antigens. Assigning TCR associations to individual alleles was difficult when HLA alleles, especially DR and DQ, strongly co-occurred. Sequencing depth was assumed to be roughly uniform across donors in the presence/absence analyses, though that assumption may not hold. CMV serostatus was the only immune exposure information available for the cohort.

The CDR3 has 14 amino acids, counting the end cysteine and phenylalanine. The DNA shown is the 42-base CDR3, in frame from base 1. CDR1 and CDR2, looked up from the germline V gene (reference sequence), are SGHKS and YYEKEE. Here V drops 4 bases and J drops 4 bases, and the junction holds 7 bases not matched to any gene. The cohort was made up of hundreds of healthy bone marrow donors. At the time of sampling, all cohort members were nominally healthy, though unrecorded immune exposures were likely present. The donor tested CMV seronegative, placing the donor among the roughly 400 seronegative members of the cohort. A peripheral blood sample was provided by each donor, and peripheral blood mononuclear cells were used for TCR beta sequencing. The Qiagen DNeasy Blood Extraction Kit was used to extract genomic DNA from the blood cell samples. Library preparation used the immunoSEQ multiplex PCR assay. A mixture of 60 forward primers for TCR Vbeta segments and 13 reverse primers for TCR Jbeta segments was used in the multiplex PCR. The CDR3 region of rearranged TCR beta genes was amplified from genomic DNA by a multiplex PCR assay. Amplified TCR beta libraries were sequenced as 87-base-pair reads on the Illumina HiSeq System. The authors processed their data as follows. A later analysis counted tens of millions of unique TCR beta chains across the 666 repertoires, and 10 million to 12 million of these chains were shared by at least two donors. Raw reads were error-corrected and collapsed into unique sequences by a nearest-neighbor algorithm in which closely related sequences were merged to remove PCR and sequencing errors. V, D and J gene segments were assigned by aligning CDR3 sequences to IMGT reference sequences. For a sequence to be retained, a match of at least six nucleotides to both a V gene segment and a J gene segment was required. A rearrangement was called productive if the CDR3 had no stop codons and remained in frame with V and J, and every other rearrangement was called non-productive. Following IMGT convention, CDR3 was defined as the stretch from the second conserved V-encoded cysteine up to the conserved J-encoded phenylalanine. The earlier analysis of about 620 of the donors excluded sequences that lacked an unambiguous match to a single V gene segment. In an earlier analysis of approximately 560 of the donors, a V segment was called functional when productive rearrangements were above 56.7%, and segregating when the standard deviation between donors exceeded 5%. A statistical classification framework was developed to diagnose cytomegalovirus status using the catalog of TCR beta chain sequences. In a later analysis, TCR nucleotide sequences were compared against IMGT/GENE-DB human TR gene sequences so that V and J genes could be assigned. Using the TCRdist pipeline, a later analysis assigned CDR3 sequences along with most-parsimonious VDJ recombination scenarios. A later analysis defined each TCR beta chain by its CDR3 amino acid sequence plus V-gene family, and excluded reads lacking a unique V-gene family. In a later analysis, 500 to 700 highly shared, low-generation-probability nucleotide sequences were removed to address suspected cross-contamination and a sequencing artifact. A later analysis calculated a clonal expansion index for each public chain from normalized within-repertoire ranks of inferred template counts. Generation probabilities in a later analysis came from a VDJ recombination model fitted to out-of-frame rearrangements, and those results were checked against IGoR. Hypergeometric tests were used in a later analysis to score TCR-TCR, TCR-HLA and TCR-CMV co-occurrence, with a repertoire-size bias correction applied to the TCR pairs. A later analysis estimated false discovery rates by permuting HLA or CMV assignments 20 times. In a later analysis, co-occurring TCRs were grouped using DBSCAN, with TCRdist sequence similarity added in when clustering inside HLA-allele-positive subsets. Co-occurrence clustering excluded repertoires with fewer than 30,000 or more than 120,000 public chains, plus five with anomalous nucleotide sharing. What TCRdb holds here is the immuneACCESS table cut down to in-frame rearrangements. Part of the clones is not present; checked against another copy, under half of the missing clones reflect an unresolved V gene, and the others are unexplained. V and J calls and clone size are as listed in that table; D and trimming were resolved from the DNA. Counted in this sample were 50,000 to 70,000 clones; 65% to 85% of them appeared once. The leading ten clones occupy less than 3% of the sample.

Specimen: PBMCs. The TCR originated in a female donor in good health and CMV-seronegative. This sequence uses TRBV5-5 and TRBJ2-5, and 7 bases in between align with TRBD1. The CDR3 protein: CASSPGGHLETQYF. The DNA reads as follows: TGTGCCAGCAGCCCAGGGGGACACTTAGAGACCCAGTACTTC.